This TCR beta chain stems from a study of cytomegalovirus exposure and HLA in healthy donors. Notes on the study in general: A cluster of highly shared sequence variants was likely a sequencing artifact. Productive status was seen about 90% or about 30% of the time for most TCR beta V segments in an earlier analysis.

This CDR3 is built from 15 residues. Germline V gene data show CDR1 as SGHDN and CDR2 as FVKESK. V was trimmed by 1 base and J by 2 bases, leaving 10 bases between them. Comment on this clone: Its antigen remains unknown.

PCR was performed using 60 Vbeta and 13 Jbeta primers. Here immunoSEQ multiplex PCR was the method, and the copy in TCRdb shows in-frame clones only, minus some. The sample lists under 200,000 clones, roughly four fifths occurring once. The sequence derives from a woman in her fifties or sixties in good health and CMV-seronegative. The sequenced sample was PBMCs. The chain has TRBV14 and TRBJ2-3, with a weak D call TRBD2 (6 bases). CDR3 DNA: TGTGCCAGCAGCCAAGGTGCGGGAACCACAGATACGCAGTATTTT. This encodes CASSQGAGTTDTQYF.